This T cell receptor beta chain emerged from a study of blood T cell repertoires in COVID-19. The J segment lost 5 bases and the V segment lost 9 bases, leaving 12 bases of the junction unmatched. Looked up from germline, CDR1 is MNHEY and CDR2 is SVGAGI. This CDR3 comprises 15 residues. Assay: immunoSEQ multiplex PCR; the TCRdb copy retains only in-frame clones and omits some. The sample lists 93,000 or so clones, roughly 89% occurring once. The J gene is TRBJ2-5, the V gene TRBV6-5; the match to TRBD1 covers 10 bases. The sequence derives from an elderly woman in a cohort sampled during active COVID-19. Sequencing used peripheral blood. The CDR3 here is CASKKRDRGFETQYF. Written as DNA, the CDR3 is TGTGCCAGTAAAAAAAGGGACAGGGGATTCGAGACCCAGTACTTC.